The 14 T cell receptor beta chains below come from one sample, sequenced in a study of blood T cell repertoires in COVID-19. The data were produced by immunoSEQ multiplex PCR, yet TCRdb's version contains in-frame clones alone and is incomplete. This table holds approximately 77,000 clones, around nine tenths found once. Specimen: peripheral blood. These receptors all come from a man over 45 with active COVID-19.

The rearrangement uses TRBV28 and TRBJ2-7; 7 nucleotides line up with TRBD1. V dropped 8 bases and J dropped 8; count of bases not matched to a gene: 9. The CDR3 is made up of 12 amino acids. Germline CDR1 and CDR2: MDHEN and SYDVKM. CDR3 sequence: CASVFEQGKQYF. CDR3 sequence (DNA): TGTGCCAGCGTTTTTGAACAGGGGAAGCAGTACTTC.

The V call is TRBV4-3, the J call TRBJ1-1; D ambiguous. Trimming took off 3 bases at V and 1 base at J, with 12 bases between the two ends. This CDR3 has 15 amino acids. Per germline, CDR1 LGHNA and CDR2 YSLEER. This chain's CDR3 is CASSHGLKTNTEAFF. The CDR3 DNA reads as TGCGCCAGCAGCCACGGACTGAAAACGAACACTGAAGCTTTCTTT.

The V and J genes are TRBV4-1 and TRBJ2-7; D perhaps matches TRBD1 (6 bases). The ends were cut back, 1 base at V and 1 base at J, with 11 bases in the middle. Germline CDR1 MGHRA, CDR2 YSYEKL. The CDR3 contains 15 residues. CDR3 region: CASSQGGRGSYEQYF. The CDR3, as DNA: TGCGCCAGCAGCCAAGGTGGCAGGGGATCCTACGAGCAGTACTTC.

The CDR3 DNA reads as TGTGCCAGCAGCCTTATCCGCCTAGCGGGAGAGGATACGCAGTATTTT. Translating gives CASSLIRLAGEDTQYF. The rearrangement uses TRBV11-2 and TRBJ2-3, with 10 bases aligning to TRBD2. V lost 5 bases to trimming and J lost 6 bases; unmatched junction nucleotides: 11. CDR3 length: 16 amino acids. Per the germline V gene, CDR1 is SGHAT and CDR2 is FQNNGV.

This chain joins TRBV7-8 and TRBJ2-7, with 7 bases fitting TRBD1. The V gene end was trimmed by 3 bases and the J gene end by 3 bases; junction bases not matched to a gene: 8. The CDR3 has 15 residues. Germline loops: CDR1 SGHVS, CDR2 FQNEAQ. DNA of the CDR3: TGTGCCAGCAGCTTGATAAGGGGACAGAACTACGAGCAGTACTTC. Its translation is CASSLIRGQNYEQYF.

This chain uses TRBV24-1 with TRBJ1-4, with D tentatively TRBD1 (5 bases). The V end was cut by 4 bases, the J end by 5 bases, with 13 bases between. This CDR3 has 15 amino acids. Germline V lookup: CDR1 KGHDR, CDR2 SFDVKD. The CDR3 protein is CATSDPQGGNEKLFF. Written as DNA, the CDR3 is TGTGCCACCAGTGACCCCCAGGGAGGGAATGAAAAACTGTTTTTT.

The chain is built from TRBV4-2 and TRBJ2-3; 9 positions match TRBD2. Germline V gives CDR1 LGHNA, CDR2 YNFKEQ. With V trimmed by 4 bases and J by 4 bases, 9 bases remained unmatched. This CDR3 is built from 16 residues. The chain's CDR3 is CASSPVGTSGSDTQYF. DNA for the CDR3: TGTGCCAGCAGCCCAGTGGGCACTAGCGGGTCAGATACGCAGTATTTT.

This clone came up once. Here the CDR3 reads CASSVDGGGRSDTQYF. The CDR3 coding sequence is TGTGCCAGCAGCGTAGATGGAGGAGGGAGGTCAGATACGCAGTATTTT. The V and J genes are TRBV9 and TRBJ2-3; a possible D gene is TRBD2 (6 bases). Deletions cut 0 bases from V and 4 bases from J, with 15 bases between. This CDR3 is built from 16 residues. The germline gives CDR1 SGDLS, CDR2 YYNGEE.

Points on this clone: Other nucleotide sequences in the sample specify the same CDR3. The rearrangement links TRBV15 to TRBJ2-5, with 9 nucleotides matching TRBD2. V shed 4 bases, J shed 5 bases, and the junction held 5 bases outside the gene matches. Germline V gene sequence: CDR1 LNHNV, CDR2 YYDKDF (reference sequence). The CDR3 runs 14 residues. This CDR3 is CATSTRGGGETQYF. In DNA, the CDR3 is TGTGCCACCAGCACGCGGGGGGGCGGTGAGACCCAGTACTTC. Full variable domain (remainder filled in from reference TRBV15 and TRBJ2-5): DAMVIQNPRYQVTQFGKPVTLSCSQTLNHNVMYWYQQKSSQAPKLLFHYYDKDFNNEADTPDNFQSRRPNTSFCFLDIRSPGLGDTAMYLCATSTRGGGETQYFGPGTRLLVL.

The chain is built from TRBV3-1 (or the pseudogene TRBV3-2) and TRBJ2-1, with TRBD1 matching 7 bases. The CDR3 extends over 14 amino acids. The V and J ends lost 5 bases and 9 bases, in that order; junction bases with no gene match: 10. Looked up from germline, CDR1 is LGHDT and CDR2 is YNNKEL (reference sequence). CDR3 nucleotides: TGTGCCAGCAGCGGGACAGCCTTTTCTAGTGAGCAGTTCTTC. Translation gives CASSGTAFSSEQFF.

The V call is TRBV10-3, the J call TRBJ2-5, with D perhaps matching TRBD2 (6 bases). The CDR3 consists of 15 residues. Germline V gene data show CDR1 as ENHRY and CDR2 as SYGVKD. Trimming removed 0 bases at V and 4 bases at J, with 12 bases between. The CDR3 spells CAISESMEGRETQYF. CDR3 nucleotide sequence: TGTGCCATCAGTGAGTCGATGGAGGGGCGAGAGACCCAGTACTTC.

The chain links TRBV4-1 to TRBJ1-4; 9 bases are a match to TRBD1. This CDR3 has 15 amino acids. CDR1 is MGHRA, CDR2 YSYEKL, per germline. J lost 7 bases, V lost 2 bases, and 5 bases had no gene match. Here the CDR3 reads CASSQPGTGSEKLFF. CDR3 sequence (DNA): TGCGCCAGCAGCCAACCGGGGACAGGGAGTGAAAAACTGTTTTTT.

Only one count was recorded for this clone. The CDR3 DNA reads as TGTGCTAGTGCCCAGGGGGCTACCTACGAGCAGTACTTC. Its protein is CASAQGATYEQYF. The rearrangement uses TRBV12-5 and TRBJ2-7, with 8 bases that match TRBD1. Trimming took 7 bases from V and 2 from J; bases not matched to a gene: 4. The CDR3 consists of 13 residues. From germline, CDR1 is LGHNT and CDR2 FRNRAP.

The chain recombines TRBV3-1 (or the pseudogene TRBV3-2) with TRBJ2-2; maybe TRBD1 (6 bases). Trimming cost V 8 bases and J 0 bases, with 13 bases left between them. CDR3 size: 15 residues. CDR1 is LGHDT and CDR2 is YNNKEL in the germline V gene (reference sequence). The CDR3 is CASGPQGSNTGELFF. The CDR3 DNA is TGTGCCAGCGGACCCCAGGGGTCGAACACCGGGGAGCTGTTTTTT.